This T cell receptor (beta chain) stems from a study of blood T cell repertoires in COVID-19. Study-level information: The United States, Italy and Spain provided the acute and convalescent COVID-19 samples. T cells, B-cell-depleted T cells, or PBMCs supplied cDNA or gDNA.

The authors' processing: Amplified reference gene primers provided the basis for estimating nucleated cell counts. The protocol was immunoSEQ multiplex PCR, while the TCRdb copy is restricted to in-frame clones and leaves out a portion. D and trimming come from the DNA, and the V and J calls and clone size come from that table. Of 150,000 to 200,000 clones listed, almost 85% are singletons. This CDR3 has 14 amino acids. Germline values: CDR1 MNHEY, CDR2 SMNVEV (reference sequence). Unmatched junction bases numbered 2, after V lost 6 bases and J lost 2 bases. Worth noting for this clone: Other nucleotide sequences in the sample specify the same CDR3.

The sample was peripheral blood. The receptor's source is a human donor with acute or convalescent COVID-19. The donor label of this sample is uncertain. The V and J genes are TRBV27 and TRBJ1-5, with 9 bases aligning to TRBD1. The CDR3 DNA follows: TGTGCCAGCAGCAGGACAGGGGGCAATCAGCCCCAGCATTTT. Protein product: CASSRTGGNQPQHF.